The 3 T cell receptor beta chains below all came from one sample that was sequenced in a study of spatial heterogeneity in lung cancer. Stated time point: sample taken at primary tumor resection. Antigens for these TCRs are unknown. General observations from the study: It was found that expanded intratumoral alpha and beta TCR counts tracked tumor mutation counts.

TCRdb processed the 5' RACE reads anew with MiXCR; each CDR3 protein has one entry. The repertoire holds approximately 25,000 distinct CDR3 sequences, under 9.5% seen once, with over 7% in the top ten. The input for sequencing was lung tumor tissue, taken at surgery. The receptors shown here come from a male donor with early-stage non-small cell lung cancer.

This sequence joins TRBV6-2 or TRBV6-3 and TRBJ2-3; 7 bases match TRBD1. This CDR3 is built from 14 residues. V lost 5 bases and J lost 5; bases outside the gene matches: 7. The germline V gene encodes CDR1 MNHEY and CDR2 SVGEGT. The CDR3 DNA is TGTGCCAGCAGTCTCCAGGGGGAAGGAGATACGCAGTATTTT. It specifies CASSLQGEGDTQYF.

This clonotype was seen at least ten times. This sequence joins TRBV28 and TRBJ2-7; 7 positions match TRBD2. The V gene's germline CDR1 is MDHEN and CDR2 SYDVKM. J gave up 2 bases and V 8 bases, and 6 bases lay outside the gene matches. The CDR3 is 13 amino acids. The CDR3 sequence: CASRVGGTYEQYF. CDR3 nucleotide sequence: TGTGCCAGCCGGGTGGGGGGGACCTACGAGCAGTACTTC.

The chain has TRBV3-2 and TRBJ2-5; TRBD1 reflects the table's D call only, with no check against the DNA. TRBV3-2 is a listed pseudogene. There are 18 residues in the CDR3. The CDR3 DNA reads TGTGCCAGCAGCCAAAAAAGGGGGACAGGGAGTTTCCAAGAGACCCAGTACTTC. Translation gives CASSQKRGTGSFQETQYF.